This T cell receptor (beta chain) stems from a study of shared clonotypes between healthy human individuals. Across the whole study: Researchers assigned three CD4 naive, three CD4 memory, two CD8 naive and one CD8 memory plate to each donor.

Turning to this clone: Its target is unknown.

Study findings and constraints: Clonotype sharing among donors was thought likely to change with sequencing depth. Around 5% was the fraction of naive CD4 clonotypes found shared across a few donors.

The naive CD8 subset, CD45RO-negative cells positively selected for CCR7, excluded terminally differentiated effector memory CD45RA+ cells. Per germline, CDR1 LGHNA and CDR2 YNFKEQ. Trimming removed 0 bases from V and 5 bases from J; junction bases left unmatched: 14. This CDR3 is built from 19 residues. For each subset, genomic DNA was distributed in equal portions over several immunoSEQ plates. The method was immunoSEQ multiplex PCR; TCRdb's version includes in-frame clones alone and lacks a portion of them. The sample yields roughly 2,000,000 clones, about 94% seen once. The material sequenced was naive CD8+ T cells sorted from blood. This TCR was sampled from a man between 18 and 29 years old in good health. The V call is TRBV4-2, the J call TRBJ2-3, with 10 bases aligning to TRBD2. Written as DNA, the CDR3 is TGTGCCAGCAGCCAAGAAATACTAGCGGGGACCCAGAGGGAAGATACGCAGTATTTT. Translated: CASSQEILAGTQREDTQYF.